Sequencing of this T cell receptor (beta chain) was carried out in a study of T cells after somatic rescue of genetic block (dated by TCRdb to 2018 to 2021). In the study overall: What the study looked at was long-term robustness, specifically in a T-cell system that came about through somatic rescue of a genetic block in T-cell development.

The CDR3 sequence holds 13 residues, the cysteine and phenylalanine included. Only the CDR3 part of the read is kept: 39 bases, read in frame from the first base. In the germline V gene, CDR1 corresponds to SGHTA and CDR2 to FQGTGA. Trimming costs V 10 bases and J 5 bases, and their ends lie 17 bases apart. The library came from the immunoSEQ multiplex PCR assay. As stored in TCRdb, this immuneACCESS dataset retains in-frame rearrangements with V and J assigned. A fraction of the clones does not appear; measured against another copy, unresolved V genes explain less than half of the discrepancy, and the remainder lacks a known reason. For this sample the table gives about 67,000 clones, of which approximately 90% were detected only once. The ten largest clones add up to around 3% of the sample. About this clone itself: Its antigen has not been determined. No much larger clonotype is one base removed from it; base qualities were not supplied.

The sequence links TRBV7-3 to TRBJ2-5; the D gene assignment is perhaps TRBD1 or TRBD2, with each matching 7 bases. The clonotype originates from a man aged 40-49 years. Sequenced material: peripheral blood mononuclear cells (PBMCs). The nucleotide sequence reads as follows: TGTGCCACCCCAGGGGGGGCCGGTGAGACCCAGTACTTC. Its product reads: CATPGGAGETQYF.